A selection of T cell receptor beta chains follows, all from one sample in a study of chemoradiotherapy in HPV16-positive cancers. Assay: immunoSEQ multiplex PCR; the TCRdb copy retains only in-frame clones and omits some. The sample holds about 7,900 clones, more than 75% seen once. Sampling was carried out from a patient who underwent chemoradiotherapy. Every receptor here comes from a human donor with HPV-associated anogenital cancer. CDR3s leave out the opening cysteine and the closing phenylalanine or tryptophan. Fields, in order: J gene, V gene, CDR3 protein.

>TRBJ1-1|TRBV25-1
ASSEPGTVRAEAF
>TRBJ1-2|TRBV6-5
ASSPDRGYGYT
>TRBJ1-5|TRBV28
ASSPRTGRKDQPQH
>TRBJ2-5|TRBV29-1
SVEARLETQY
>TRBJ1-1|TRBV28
ASSREPNTEAF
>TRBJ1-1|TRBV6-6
ASSYPGPPTEAF
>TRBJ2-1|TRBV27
ASSAPSSASSHNEQF
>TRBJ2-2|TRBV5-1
ASSRSSGTGELF
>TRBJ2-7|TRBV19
ASSIQSDTYEQY
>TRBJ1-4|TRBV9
ASSKDGTAVREKLF
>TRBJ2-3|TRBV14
ASRGGATADTQY
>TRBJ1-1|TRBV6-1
ATQGTPGGEAF
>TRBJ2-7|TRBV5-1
ASKAEAYEQY
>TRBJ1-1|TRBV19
ASFPDRQSTEAF
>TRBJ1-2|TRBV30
AWYQFAGHYGYT
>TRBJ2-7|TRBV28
ASSLQGKYEQY
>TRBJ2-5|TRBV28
ASRGQGHETQY
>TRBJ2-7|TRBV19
ASSPSGVSYEQY
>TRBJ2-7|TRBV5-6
ASTSWGMYEQY
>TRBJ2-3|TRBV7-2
ASSLQAGGPTDTQY
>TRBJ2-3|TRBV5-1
ASSPDGDTQY
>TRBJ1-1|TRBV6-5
ASRREVTNTEAF
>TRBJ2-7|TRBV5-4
ASSLDGVSSYEQY
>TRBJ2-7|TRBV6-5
ASTHSTSFRGPQY
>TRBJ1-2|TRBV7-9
ASSPGETSYGYT
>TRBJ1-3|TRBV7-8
ASSPSPGNTIY
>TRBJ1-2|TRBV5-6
ASSPSGQPGYT
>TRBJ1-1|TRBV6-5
ASSRGDPGRTEAF
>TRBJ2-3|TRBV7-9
ASSLGANTQY
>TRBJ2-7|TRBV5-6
ASSFGSSGDEQY
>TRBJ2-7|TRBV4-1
ASSPPGTSGTYEQY
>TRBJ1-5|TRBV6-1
ASSEGQAGGQPQH
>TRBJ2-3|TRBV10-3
AISGDPPRDTQY
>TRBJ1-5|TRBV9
ASSVDGGSNQPQH
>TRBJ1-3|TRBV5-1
ASSLAGYEEGNTIY
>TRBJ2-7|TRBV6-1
ASSVGQAGRQY
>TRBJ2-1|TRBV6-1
ASSEDRGSWGEQF
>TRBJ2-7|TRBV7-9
ASSPGGMNEQY
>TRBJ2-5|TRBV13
ASSLDYRRGETQY